What follows are 27 T cell receptor beta chains derived from one specimen sequenced in a study of T cell changes during pregnancy in multiple sclerosis. Using immunoSEQ multiplex PCR, the repertoire was profiled, and TCRdb retains in-frame clones only, with some absent. The sample yields around 120,000 clones, more than 85% seen once. Sequenced material: peripheral blood, taken after pregnancy. The receptors here all came from a female donor with multiple sclerosis, enrolled in a pregnancy study.

V gene TRBV29-1 combines with J gene TRBJ1-1; a weak D match, TRBD1 (6 bases). Germline V lookup: CDR1 SQVTM, CDR2 ANQGSEA. Deletions cut 7 bases from V and 2 bases from J, with 11 bases between. The CDR3 has 12 amino acids. The CDR3 reads CSALGGNTEAFF. In DNA form, the CDR3 reads TGCAGCGCTCTAGGGGGTAACACTGAAGCTTTCTTT.

The genes are TRBV5-1 and TRBJ2-7; TRBD1 matches at 11 bases. CDR3 size: 15 residues. J gave up 4 bases and V 4 bases, and 7 bases lay outside the gene matches. Germline CDR1 and CDR2: SGHRS and YFSETQ. CDR3 loop: CASSLEDRGRYEQYF. The CDR3 DNA sequence: TGCGCCAGCAGCCTGGAGGACAGGGGGCGTTACGAGCAGTACTTC.

This rearrangement joins TRBV18 to TRBJ2-7; 8 nucleotides align to TRBD1. The CDR3 covers 14 residues. Per the germline V gene, CDR1 is KGHSH and CDR2 is LQKENI. J lost 3 bases, V lost 5 bases, and 6 bases had no gene match. The CDR3 sequence: CASSATGDGYEQYF. CDR3 DNA: TGTGCCAGCTCAGCGACAGGGGACGGCTACGAGCAGTACTTC.

The rearrangement uses TRBV6-1 and TRBJ1-4, with 7 bases identical to TRBD1. Trimming took 8 bases from V and 5 from J; bases not matched to a gene: 5. The germline V gene has CDR1 MNHNS and CDR2 SASEGT. The CDR3 is made up of 13 amino acids. DNA for the CDR3: TGTGCCAGCCGGGACAGAGAGAATGAAAAACTGTTTTTT. It yields the protein CASRDRENEKLFF.

This clone was counted once. V and J are TRBV2 and TRBJ1-2, with D possibly matching TRBD1 (5 bases). Germline V lookup: CDR1 SNHLY, CDR2 FYNNEI. This CDR3 region has 13 residues. V dropped 3 bases and J dropped 4 bases, with 9 bases sitting between them. DNA of the CDR3: TGTGCCAGCAGTGATCGGGGGAGCTATGGCTACACCTTC. Its protein is CASSDRGSYGYTF.

The chain joins TRBV7-2 to TRBJ1-5, with a possible D match to TRBD1 (6 bases). This CDR3 comprises 15 residues. Germline assignment: CDR1 SGHTA and CDR2 FQGNSA. The germline V and J ends were trimmed by 2 bases and 7 bases, with 15 bases remaining between them. CDR3 nucleotide sequence: TGTGCCAGCAGCTTAATACAGGGAAATACACAGCCCCAGCATTTT. This sequence encodes CASSLIQGNTQPQHF.

The V gene is TRBV5-4, the J gene TRBJ1-1; tentative D call: TRBD1 (5 bases). CDR3 size: 13 residues. Looked up from germline, CDR1 is SGHNT and CDR2 is YYREEE (reference sequence). Trimming stripped 0 bases from V and 6 bases from J, with 9 bases between. The CDR3, as DNA: TGTGCCAGCAGCTTGGAGGGGAAGGCTGAAGCTTTCTTT. Translated: CASSLEGKAEAFF.

The chain joins TRBV4-2 to TRBJ2-1; 7 nucleotides match TRBD1. CDR3 length: 15 amino acids. The ends lost 2 bases at V and 5 bases at J; junction bases unmatched: 6. The germline CDR1 and CDR2 sequences are LGHNA and YNFKEQ. In nucleotides, the CDR3 is TGTGCCAGCAGCCAATTCGACAGGGACCACAATGAGCAGTTCTTC. Translating it yields CASSQFDRDHNEQFF.

The rearrangement uses TRBV4-1 and TRBJ2-3; 11 bases are a match to TRBD2. The CDR3 consists of 17 residues. Unmatched junction bases numbered 7, after V lost 5 bases and J lost 0 bases. CDR1 and CDR2 from the germline V gene are MGHRA and YSYEKL. The CDR3 protein is CASSFRLAGISTDTQYF. The CDR3 region has the DNA TGCGCCAGCAGCTTTCGACTAGCGGGGATTAGCACAGATACGCAGTATTTT.

The rearrangement uses TRBV9 and TRBJ2-4; D is unresolved. The germline CDR1 and CDR2 sequences are SGDLS and YYNGEE. The CDR3 spans 15 residues. The ends were cut back, 0 bases at V and 3 bases at J, with 10 bases in the middle. Here the CDR3 DNA reads TGTGCCAGCAGCGTAGCTCCGGCAGGCAAAAACATTCAGTACTTC. As protein: CASSVAPAGKNIQYF.

J is TRBJ1-4 and V is TRBV6-6; D is uncertain. Germline loops: CDR1 MNHNY, CDR2 SVGAGI (reference sequence). The V end lost 4 bases, the J end lost 5 bases, and 5 bases lay between the germline ends. There are 12 residues in the CDR3. The CDR3 region is CASSSLNEKLFF. The CDR3 nucleotides are TGTGCCAGCAGTTCCCTCAATGAAAAACTGTTTTTT.

The V gene is TRBV9, the J gene TRBJ2-7; the D gene is possibly TRBD1 (5 bases). The length of the CDR3 is 12 residues. The germline V and J ends were trimmed by 5 bases and 7 bases, with 13 bases remaining between them. Germline loops: CDR1 SGDLS, CDR2 YYNGEE. CDR3 residues: CASRGPLGEQYF. The CDR3 nucleotides are TGTGCCAGCAGGGGGCCTTTGGGGGAGCAGTACTTC. Full variable domain (missing parts from reference TRBV9 and TRBJ2-7): DSGVTQTPKHLITATGQRVTLRCSPRSGDLSVYWYQQSLDQGLQFLIQYYNGEERAKGNILERFSAQQFPDLHSELNLSSLELGDSALYFCASRGPLGEQYFGPGTRLTVT.

The J gene is TRBJ1-1, the V gene TRBV2; 7 bases match TRBD1. V shed 6 bases, J shed 0 bases, and the junction held 10 bases outside the gene matches. The CDR3 loop spans 16 amino acids. CDR1 and CDR2 (germline): SNHLY, FYNNEI. In nucleotides, the CDR3 is TGTGCCAGCAGCGCAACCCGGGACAGCATGAACACTGAAGCTTTCTTT. Its translation is CASSATRDSMNTEAFF. Combining the CDR3 with reference TRBV2 and TRBJ1-1 gives the whole variable domain EPEVTQTPSHQVTQMGQEVILRCVPISNHLYFYWYRQILGQKVEFLVSFYNNEISEKSEIFDDQFSVERPDGSNFTLKIRSTKLEDSAMYFCASSATRDSMNTEAFFGQGTRLTVV.

This chain joins TRBV2 and TRBJ2-2; 9 bases align to TRBD2. The V gene end was trimmed by 7 bases and the J gene end by 5 bases; junction bases not matched to a gene: 5. CDR3 length: 14 residues. Germline V gene sequence: CDR1 SNHLY, CDR2 FYNNEI. The CDR3 reads CASTLAGRTGELFF. The CDR3, as DNA: TGTGCCAGCACTCTAGCGGGGAGGACCGGGGAGCTGTTTTTT.

Comment on this clone: One end of the junction varies from germline; a read error may be responsible. This chain uses TRBV29-1 with TRBJ1-2; D might be TRBD1 (5 bases). The germline gives CDR1 SQVTM, CDR2 ANQGSEA. This CDR3 region has 13 residues. The CDR3 bases are TGCAGCGCTGAAGTTTCAGGGCGGGGTGGCTACACCTTC. This translates into CSAEVSGRGGYTF.

As concerns this clone: A read error may account for a junction end that differs from germline. The chain combines TRBV7-7 with TRBJ2-1; TRBD1 matches 10 bases. The CDR3 contains 15 residues. Looked up from germline, CDR1 is SSHAT and CDR2 is FNYEAQ (reference sequence). The CDR3 DNA reads TGTGCTAGCAGCCCTTGGACAGGGGGTAACAATGAGCAGTTCTTC. Translating gives CASSPWTGGNNEQFF.

The chain joins TRBV9 to TRBJ1-2, with 7 bases fitting TRBD1. The CDR3 consists of 14 residues. V shed 4 bases and J 5 bases; nucleotides not matched to a gene: 8. From germline, CDR1 is SGDLS and CDR2 YYNGEE. The CDR3 sequence: CASSPVGGEYGYTF. The CDR3 nucleotides read TGTGCCAGCAGCCCCGTAGGGGGCGAATATGGCTACACCTTC.

Note on this clone: Germline is not matched at one junction end, which may reflect a read error. V usage is TRBV7-7 and J usage is TRBJ1-2, with a tentative D call TRBD1 (6 bases). Germline-derived CDR1 and CDR2 are SSHAT and FNYEAQ (reference sequence). The CDR3 consists of 16 residues. The CDR3 loop is CASSLYSGTNNYGYTF. The CDR3, as DNA: TGTGCTAGCAGCTTATACTCCGGGACAAATAACTATGGCTACACCTTC.

The J gene is TRBJ1-2, the V gene TRBV5-1; TRBD1 aligns across 12 bases. CDR3 length: 17 residues. From germline, CDR1 is SGHRS and CDR2 YFSETQ. J lost 5 bases, V lost 4 bases, and 12 bases had no gene match. The CDR3 bases are TGCGCCAGCAGCCCAGGGACAGGGGGCTACGCAACGTATGGCTACACCTTC. Protein product: CASSPGTGGYATYGYTF.

This clone was detected a few times. The rearrangement links TRBV2 to TRBJ1-1; maybe TRBD1 (6 bases). Germline V gene data show CDR1 as SNHLY and CDR2 as FYNNEI. This CDR3 has 13 amino acids. V was cut by 7 bases and J by 5 bases, with 14 bases left in between. The CDR3 DNA is TGTGCCAGCAAGGGAGGGGGAGAGACTGAAGCTTTCTTT. It specifies CASKGGGETEAFF.

The chain uses TRBV29-1 and TRBJ1-2, with D hard to call. Trimming removed 4 bases at V and 4 bases at J, with 13 bases between. The CDR3 length is 13 residues. Germline-derived CDR1 and CDR2 are SQVTM and ANQGSEA. DNA of the CDR3: TGCAGCGTTGTCGCAGACGGGTTCTATGGCTACACCTTC. It encodes CSVVADGFYGYTF.

A few counts support this clone. The sample contains more than one DNA sequence encoding this CDR3. The gene calls are TRBV6-6 and TRBJ2-1, with D perhaps matching TRBD2 (5 bases). The CDR3 is 14 amino acids. Looked up from germline, CDR1 is MNHNY and CDR2 is SVGAGI (reference sequence). Trimming removed 0 bases from V and 3 bases from J, with 6 bases in between. CDR3 in amino acids: CASSYSRVYNEQFF. CDR3 bases: TGTGCCAGCAGTTACTCGAGGGTCTACAATGAGCAGTTCTTC.

The chain recombines TRBV19 with TRBJ1-1; 7 positions agree with TRBD1. Looked up from germline, CDR1 is LNHDA and CDR2 is SQIVND (reference sequence). The CDR3 runs to 16 residues. V gave up 7 bases and J gave up 0 bases; unmatched junction bases: 11. The CDR3: CASTIGTASLNTEAFF. As DNA, the CDR3 is TGTGCCAGTACTATCGGGACAGCAAGTTTGAACACTGAAGCTTTCTTT. Together with reference TRBV19 and TRBJ1-1, the CDR3 gives the full variable domain: DGGITQSPKYLFRKEGQNVTLSCEQNLNHDAMYWYRQDPGQGLRLIYYSQIVNDFQKGDIAEGYSVSREKKESFPLTVTSAQKNPTAFYLCASTIGTASLNTEAFFGQGTRLTVV.

CDR3 amino acids: CASSSTSDTQYF. CDR3 in DNA: TGTGCCAGCAGTTCTACTTCCGATACGCAGTATTTT. The chain combines TRBV2 with TRBJ2-3; D not certain. The CDR3 totals 12 residues. Germline values: CDR1 SNHLY, CDR2 FYNNEI. V shed 5 bases and J shed 6 bases, with 9 bases lying between them.

The chain couples TRBV4-1 to TRBJ2-1; a possible D gene is TRBD1 (7 bases). The germline V gene has CDR1 MGHRA and CDR2 YSYEKL. The CDR3 covers 14 residues. The ends were cut back, 1 base at V and 9 bases at J, with 13 bases in the middle. CDR3: CASSQGGGGVEQFF. The DNA of the CDR3 is TGCGCCAGCAGCCAAGGCGGAGGGGGCGTTGAGCAGTTCTTC.

The chain combines TRBV19 with TRBJ1-5; a weak D match, TRBD1 (5 bases). The ends were cut back, 4 bases at V and 0 bases at J, with 19 bases in the middle. Germline V lookup: CDR1 LNHDA, CDR2 SQIVND (reference sequence). The CDR3 totals 18 residues. As DNA, the CDR3 is TGTGCCAGTAGTACCACCGCGACGCGGGGGTATAGCAATCAGCCCCAGCATTTT. Translated: CASSTTATRGYSNQPQHF.

This clone appeared a single time. The chain couples TRBV7-9 to TRBJ2-3; possible D gene TRBD1, 5 bases. Trimming stripped 2 bases from V and 6 bases from J, with 24 bases between. The CDR3 has 18 amino acids. Germline V CDR1 and CDR2: SEHNR, FQNEAQ (reference sequence). CDR3 sequence (DNA): TGTGCCAGCAGCTTATCCCGTGGATTTCAAGGGGCGTACGATACGCAGTATTTT. Amino acid sequence: CASSLSRGFQGAYDTQYF.